These T cell receptor beta chains were read from a single sample in a study of PD-1 blockade in classical Hodgkin lymphoma. TCRdb keeps only in-frame clones here, not all; method: immunoSEQ multiplex PCR. The top ten hold 3.3% of the sample, which has 20,000 to 30,000 clones, roughly three quarters seen once. The source was peripheral blood mononuclear cells (PBMCs), collected at baseline. The receptors were gathered from a human donor with classical Hodgkin lymphoma. CDR3s include the opening cysteine and the closing phenylalanine or tryptophan. The D gene is left open where the match is weak. Clone sizes are given selectively: once, few, many, or a class where the clone is expanded.

CDR3aa: CASSLGPGPTEAFF
CDR3nt: TGTGCCAGCAGCTTAGGGCCAGGTCCCACTGAAGCTTTCTTT
d_gene: NA
v_gene: TRBV7-8
j_gene: TRBJ1-1
abundance: few

CDR3aa: CASSYRLNQGYEQYF
CDR3nt: TGTGCCAGCAGTTACCGACTCAACCAGGGGTACGAGCAGTACTTC
d_gene: NA
v_gene: TRBV6-7
j_gene: TRBJ2-7
abundance: NA

CDR3aa: CASSTVGQGSYEQYF
CDR3nt: TGTGCCAGTAGTACTGTGGGACAGGGCTCCTACGAGCAGTACTTC
d_gene: TRBD1
v_gene: TRBV19
j_gene: TRBJ2-7
abundance: NA

CDR3aa: CASNDRTFEAFF
CDR3nt: TGTGCCAGCAATGACAGGACCTTTGAAGCTTTCTTT
d_gene: NA
v_gene: TRBV6-5
j_gene: TRBJ1-1
abundance: NA

CDR3aa: CASSSTDGYEQYF
CDR3nt: TGTGCCAGCAGTTCAACGGACGGCTACGAGCAGTACTTC
d_gene: NA
v_gene: TRBV6-6
j_gene: TRBJ2-7
abundance: NA

CDR3aa: CASSFGTHNEQFF
CDR3nt: TGTGCCAGCAGCTTCGGGACCCACAATGAGCAGTTCTTC
d_gene: NA
v_gene: TRBV11-2
j_gene: TRBJ2-1
abundance: NA

CDR3aa: CASRNSGGAGEQFF
CDR3nt: TGTGCCAGCCGTAATAGCGGGGGGGCTGGTGAGCAGTTCTTC
d_gene: TRBD2
v_gene: TRBV27
j_gene: TRBJ2-1
abundance: NA

CDR3aa: CASNHPGGDEKLFF
CDR3nt: TGTGCCAGCAACCACCCGGGAGGGGATGAAAAACTGTTTTTT
d_gene: NA
v_gene: TRBV6-6
j_gene: TRBJ1-4
abundance: medium-sized

CDR3aa: CASSLVAGSSGNTIYF
CDR3nt: TGTGCCAGCAGCTTGGTAGCAGGATCCTCTGGAAACACCATATATTTT
d_gene: NA
v_gene: TRBV5-6
j_gene: TRBJ1-3
abundance: NA

CDR3aa: CASSLGFSFTQNTEAFF
CDR3nt: TGTGCCAGCAGCTTAGGCTTCTCCTTCACACAGAACACTGAAGCTTTCTTT
d_gene: NA
v_gene: TRBV13
j_gene: TRBJ1-1
abundance: NA

CDR3aa: CASSRVMKGHTEAFF
CDR3nt: TGTGCCAGCAGCAGAGTAATGAAGGGTCACACTGAAGCTTTCTTT
d_gene: NA
v_gene: TRBV6-1
j_gene: TRBJ1-1
abundance: few

CDR3aa: CATSRDLPQRAFF
CDR3nt: TGTGCCACCAGCAGAGATTTGCCGCAGCGAGCTTTCTTT
d_gene: NA
v_gene: TRBV15
j_gene: TRBJ1-1
abundance: NA

CDR3aa: CASSEDQGTYYGYTF
CDR3nt: TGTGCCAGCAGTGAAGATCAGGGAACGTATTATGGCTACACCTTC
d_gene: NA
v_gene: TRBV6-1
j_gene: TRBJ1-2
abundance: NA

CDR3aa: CASSPSSGGALMEAFF
CDR3nt: TGTGCCAGCAGCCCATCTTCCGGGGGCGCCTTGATGGAAGCTTTCTTT
d_gene: NA
v_gene: TRBV7-9
j_gene: TRBJ1-1
abundance: few

CDR3aa: CASSSAGTSTYEQYF
CDR3nt: TGTGCCAGCAGCTCAGCCGGGACTAGCACCTACGAGCAGTACTTC
d_gene: TRBD2
v_gene: TRBV13
j_gene: TRBJ2-7
abundance: NA

CDR3aa: CASSADMDRVGSPLHF
CDR3nt: TGTGCCAGCAGCGCGGACATGGACAGGGTAGGTTCACCCCTCCACTTT
d_gene: TRBD1
v_gene: TRBV9
j_gene: TRBJ1-6
abundance: NA

CDR3aa: CATSRFAGMGNTEAFF
CDR3nt: TGTGCCACCAGCAGATTTGCGGGGATGGGAAACACTGAAGCTTTCTTT
d_gene: NA
v_gene: TRBV15
j_gene: TRBJ1-1
abundance: NA

CDR3aa: CASSFRGSSYEQYF
CDR3nt: TGTGCCAGCAGCTTTAGAGGAAGCTCCTACGAGCAGTACTTC
d_gene: NA
v_gene: TRBV5-4
j_gene: TRBJ2-7
abundance: NA

CDR3aa: CASSTLSANYGYTF
CDR3nt: TGTGCCAGCAGTACCCTCTCAGCGAACTATGGCTACACCTTC
d_gene: NA
v_gene: TRBV2
j_gene: TRBJ1-2
abundance: NA

CDR3aa: CASSLAAGRNEQFF
CDR3nt: TGCGCCAGCAGCTTGGCCGCGGGCCGCAATGAGCAGTTCTTC
d_gene: NA
v_gene: TRBV5-1
j_gene: TRBJ2-1
abundance: once

CDR3aa: CASAGASTDTQYF
CDR3nt: TGTGCCAGCGCGGGGGCTAGCACAGATACGCAGTATTTT
d_gene: NA
v_gene: TRBV28
j_gene: TRBJ2-3
abundance: NA

CDR3aa: CASSHRELSYNEQFF
CDR3nt: TGTGCCAGCAGTCACCGTGAGCTCTCCTACAATGAGCAGTTCTTC
d_gene: NA
v_gene: TRBV14
j_gene: TRBJ2-1
abundance: NA

CDR3aa: CASSQEPPGQATDTQYF
CDR3nt: TGCGCCAGCAGCCAAGAACCCCCCGGACAAGCCACAGATACGCAGTATTTT
d_gene: NA
v_gene: TRBV4-3
j_gene: TRBJ2-3
abundance: NA

CDR3aa: CASSLTGEHEQFF
CDR3nt: TGTGCCAGCAGCCTAACAGGGGAGCATGAGCAGTTCTTC
d_gene: TRBD1
v_gene: TRBV11-3
j_gene: TRBJ2-1
abundance: medium-sized

CDR3aa: CASSVGTDTQYF
CDR3nt: TGTGCCAGCTCGGTCGGGACAGATACGCAGTATTTT
d_gene: NA
v_gene: TRBV7-9
j_gene: TRBJ2-3
abundance: few

CDR3aa: CAWTRGLDNEQFF
CDR3nt: TGTGCCTGGACGAGGGGCCTCGACAATGAGCAGTTCTTC
d_gene: NA
v_gene: TRBV30
j_gene: TRBJ2-1
abundance: NA

CDR3aa: CAWSGDREQFF
CDR3nt: TGTGCCTGGAGTGGGGACCGAGAGCAGTTCTTC
d_gene: NA
v_gene: TRBV30
j_gene: TRBJ2-1
abundance: NA

CDR3aa: CSVKRGGSSYEQYF
CDR3nt: TGCAGCGTTAAAAGGGGCGGGAGCTCCTACGAGCAGTACTTC
d_gene: TRBD2
v_gene: TRBV29-1
j_gene: TRBJ2-7
abundance: NA

CDR3aa: CASRGQIYSNQPQHF
CDR3nt: TGTGCCAGCAGAGGACAGATTTATAGCAATCAGCCCCAGCATTTT
d_gene: NA
v_gene: TRBV2
j_gene: TRBJ1-5
abundance: few

CDR3aa: CASSLGTGKETQYF
CDR3nt: TGTGCCAGCAGCTTAGGGACAGGGAAAGAGACCCAGTACTTC
d_gene: TRBD1
v_gene: TRBV7-9
j_gene: TRBJ2-5
abundance: NA

CDR3aa: CAWSVGNEQFF
CDR3nt: TGTGCCTGGAGTGTGGGCAATGAGCAGTTCTTC
d_gene: NA
v_gene: TRBV30
j_gene: TRBJ2-1
abundance: NA

CDR3aa: CASSPGENEQFF
CDR3nt: TGTGCCAGCAGCCCAGGTGAGAATGAGCAGTTCTTC
d_gene: NA
v_gene: TRBV7-9
j_gene: TRBJ2-1
abundance: NA

CDR3aa: CASSDLQLQGAGELFF
CDR3nt: TGTGCCAGCAGTGATCTCCAATTACAGGGAGCCGGGGAGCTGTTTTTT
d_gene: NA
v_gene: TRBV25-1
j_gene: TRBJ2-2
abundance: NA

CDR3aa: CASMGPGRTNEKLFF
CDR3nt: TGTGCCAGTATGGGTCCCGGAAGAACTAATGAAAAACTGTTTTTT
d_gene: NA
v_gene: TRBV19
j_gene: TRBJ1-4
abundance: NA

CDR3aa: CARDNNRWQMRPQHF
CDR3nt: TGTGCCAGGGATAATAACCGGTGGCAAATGCGGCCCCAGCATTTT
d_gene: NA
v_gene: TRBV27
j_gene: TRBJ1-5
abundance: NA

CDR3aa: CASTADSPNTEAFF
CDR3nt: TGTGCCAGCACTGCGGACAGCCCGAACACTGAAGCTTTCTTT
d_gene: NA
v_gene: TRBV6-5
j_gene: TRBJ1-1
abundance: NA

CDR3aa: CASSPDMGARGNIQYF
CDR3nt: TGTGCCAGCAGCCCTGATATGGGGGCAAGGGGTAACATTCAGTACTTC
d_gene: NA
v_gene: TRBV7-8
j_gene: TRBJ2-4
abundance: NA

CDR3aa: CAWGTRGGSGYEQYF
CDR3nt: TGTGCCTGGGGCACACGGGGAGGTTCCGGCTACGAGCAGTACTTC
d_gene: NA
v_gene: TRBV30
j_gene: TRBJ2-7
abundance: NA

CDR3aa: CAYRSNTGELFF
CDR3nt: TGTGCCTACAGGTCGAACACCGGGGAGCTGTTTTTT
d_gene: NA
v_gene: TRBV5-4
j_gene: TRBJ2-2
abundance: NA

CDR3aa: CASSPLSGGSLSETQYF
CDR3nt: TGTGCCAGCAGCCCCCTCTCGGGGGGGAGTTTGTCGGAGACCCAGTACTTC
d_gene: TRBD2
v_gene: TRBV7-9
j_gene: TRBJ2-5
abundance: NA

CDR3aa: CASSPGLAGGRISYNEQFF
CDR3nt: TGCGCCAGCAGCCCGGGACTAGCGGGGGGGAGGATTAGTTACAATGAGCAGTTCTTC
d_gene: TRBD2
v_gene: TRBV5-1
j_gene: TRBJ2-1
abundance: NA

CDR3aa: CASSLAAGVYSNQPQHF
CDR3nt: TGTGCCAGCAGCTTGGCGGCAGGAGTTTATAGCAATCAGCCCCAGCATTTT
d_gene: NA
v_gene: TRBV5-6
j_gene: TRBJ1-5
abundance: NA

CDR3aa: CAWSQPLYRDRKNYGYTF
CDR3nt: TGTGCCTGGAGCCAACCACTTTACCGGGACAGAAAAAACTATGGCTACACCTTC
d_gene: TRBD1
v_gene: TRBV30
j_gene: TRBJ1-2
abundance: NA

CDR3aa: CASTVGDFSYEQYF
CDR3nt: TGCGCCAGCACGGTAGGGGATTTCAGTTACGAGCAGTACTTC
d_gene: NA
v_gene: TRBV5-1
j_gene: TRBJ2-7
abundance: few

CDR3aa: CASSLIDSRNTEAFF
CDR3nt: TGTGCCAGCAGTTTGATTGACTCAAGGAACACTGAAGCTTTCTTT
d_gene: NA
v_gene: TRBV27
j_gene: TRBJ1-1
abundance: NA

CDR3aa: CASSPNTEAFF
CDR3nt: TGTGCCAGCAGCCCTAACACTGAAGCTTTCTTT
d_gene: NA
v_gene: TRBV6-1
j_gene: TRBJ1-1
abundance: NA

CDR3aa: CASSPPLDREQYEQYF
CDR3nt: TGTGCCAGCAGCCCGCCCTTGGACAGGGAGCAGTACGAGCAGTACTTC
d_gene: TRBD1
v_gene: TRBV7-9
j_gene: TRBJ2-7
abundance: NA

CDR3aa: CASSQDGGLIYEQYF
CDR3nt: TGCGCCAGCAGCCAAGACGGGGGACTCATCTACGAGCAGTACTTC
d_gene: NA
v_gene: TRBV4-3
j_gene: TRBJ2-7
abundance: NA

CDR3aa: CASRTTGAPYEQYF
CDR3nt: TGTGCCAGCAGGACTACAGGGGCTCCCTACGAGCAGTACTTC
d_gene: TRBD1
v_gene: TRBV2
j_gene: TRBJ2-7
abundance: NA

CDR3aa: CASSLSGGVTDTQYF
CDR3nt: TGTGCCAGCAGCTTAAGTGGGGGGGTCACAGATACGCAGTATTTT
d_gene: TRBD2
v_gene: TRBV7-6
j_gene: TRBJ2-3
abundance: NA

CDR3aa: CASSLLSGGSTDTQYF
CDR3nt: TGTGCCAGCAGCTTACTAAGCGGGGGGTCCACAGATACGCAGTATTTT
d_gene: TRBD2
v_gene: TRBV11-1
j_gene: TRBJ2-3
abundance: NA

CDR3aa: CASSARPDSPLYEQYF
CDR3nt: TGTGCCAGCAGCGCCCGACCTGACAGCCCTCTCTACGAGCAGTACTTC
d_gene: NA
v_gene: TRBV28
j_gene: TRBJ2-7
abundance: NA

CDR3aa: CASIETGETSYTF
CDR3nt: TGTGCCAGCATAGAGACAGGGGAAACCAGTTACACCTTC
d_gene: TRBD1
v_gene: TRBV6-6
j_gene: TRBJ1-2
abundance: NA

CDR3aa: CASSELGLFSEQYF
CDR3nt: TGTGCCAGCAGTGAGCTGGGGCTGTTCTCCGAGCAGTACTTC
d_gene: NA
v_gene: TRBV2
j_gene: TRBJ2-7
abundance: few